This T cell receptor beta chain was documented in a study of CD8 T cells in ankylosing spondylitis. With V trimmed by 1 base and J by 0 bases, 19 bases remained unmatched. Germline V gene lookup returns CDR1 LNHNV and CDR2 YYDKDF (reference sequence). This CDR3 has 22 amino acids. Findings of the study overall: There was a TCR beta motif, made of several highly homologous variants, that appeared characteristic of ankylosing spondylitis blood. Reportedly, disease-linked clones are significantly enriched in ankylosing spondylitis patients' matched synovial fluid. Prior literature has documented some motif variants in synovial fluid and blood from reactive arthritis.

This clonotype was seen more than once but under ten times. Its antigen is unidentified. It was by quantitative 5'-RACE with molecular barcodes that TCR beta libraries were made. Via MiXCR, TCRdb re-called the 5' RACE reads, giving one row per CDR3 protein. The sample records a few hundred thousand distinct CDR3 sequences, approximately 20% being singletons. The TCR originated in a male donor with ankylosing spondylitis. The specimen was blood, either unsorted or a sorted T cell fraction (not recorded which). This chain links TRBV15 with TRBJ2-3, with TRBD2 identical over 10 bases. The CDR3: CATSRVRFSGRTSGPSTDTQYF. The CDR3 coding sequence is TGTGCCACCAGCAGAGTTCGTTTTAGCGGTAGGACTAGCGGTCCTAGCACAGATACGCAGTATTTT. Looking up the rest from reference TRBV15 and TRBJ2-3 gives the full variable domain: DAMVIQNPRYQVTQFGKPVTLSCSQTLNHNVMYWYQQKSSQAPKLLFHYYDKDFNNEADTPDNFQSRRPNTSFCFLDIRSPGLGDTAMYLCATSRVRFSGRTSGPSTDTQYFGPGTRLTVL.